The 22 T cell receptor beta chains listed next were all sequenced from one sample in a study of T cells in Graves' hyperthyroidism and ophthalmopathy. TCR beta CDR3 regions were amplified from RNA. A first-round RT-PCR of the TCR CDR3 used the HTBI primer set. Each CDR3 protein is one row after TCRdb ran MiXCR on the multiplex PCR reads. The data contain some 500,000 distinct CDR3 sequences, approximately 24% of them singletons. The sample comprised blood. These receptor sequences come from a woman under 40 with Graves' ophthalmopathy.

The sample holds many counts of this clonotype. This chain joins TRBV7-8 and TRBJ1-1; a possible D gene is TRBD1 (6 bases). The V gene lost 4 bases and the J gene lost 0 bases, with 6 bases spanning the gap. The CDR3 extends over 13 amino acids. The germline V gene encodes CDR1 SGHVS and CDR2 FQNEAQ. DNA for the CDR3: TGTGCCAGCAGCTGGACAGTGAACACTGAAGCTTTCTTT. Its translation is CASSWTVNTEAFF.

This clonotype was seen only a few times. The chain combines TRBV12-3 or TRBV12-4 with TRBJ2-5; D is possibly TRBD1 (6 bases). This CDR3 has 15 residues. Trimming took 3 bases from V and 4 from J, leaving 15 bases between them. Here the CDR3 DNA reads TGTGCCAGCAGTTTTGTGGCCTGGGGGCCAGAGACCCAGTACTTC. Translated: CASSFVAWGPETQYF.

This clonotype was found a few times. The chain employs TRBV4-2 and TRBJ1-1; 7 bases are a match to TRBD1. The V and J ends lost 1 base and 3 bases, in that order; junction bases with no gene match: 8. Germline V lookup: CDR1 LGHNA, CDR2 YNFKEQ. The CDR3 covers 16 residues. The CDR3: CASSQAVRGHYTEAFF. The CDR3 DNA follows: TGTGCCAGCAGCCAAGCGGTTAGGGGGCACTACACTGAAGCTTTCTTT.

This clonotype has at least ten counts. As DNA, the CDR3 is TGTGCCAGCAGCGGACAGGGGATAGGGAACACTGAAGCTTTCTTT. Translation gives CASSGQGIGNTEAFF. The V call is TRBV7-8, the J call TRBJ1-1; 9 bases align to TRBD1. CDR3 length: 15 residues. The germline gives CDR1 SGHVS, CDR2 FQNEAQ. V lost 5 bases to trimming and J lost 1 base; unmatched junction nucleotides: 5. Full variable domain (remainder filled in from reference TRBV7-8 and TRBJ1-1): GAGVSQSPRYKVAKRGQDVALRCDPISGHVSLFWYQQALGQGPEFLTYFQNEAQLDKSGLPSDRFFAERPEGSVSTLKIQRTQQEDSAVYLCASSGQGIGNTEAFFGQGTRLTVV.

The chain is built from TRBV24-1 and TRBJ2-1; D may be TRBD1 (5 bases). The ends were cut back, 7 bases at V and 7 bases at J, with 13 bases in the middle. Germline V CDR1 and CDR2: KGHDR, SFDVKD. CDR3 size: 13 residues. CDR3 sequence reads: CATSRTAGNEQFF. For the CDR3, the DNA is TGTGCCACCAGCCGGACCGCAGGGAATGAGCAGTTCTTC.

A note on this clonotype: A much more abundant neighbour one base away suggests this may be a read error. This likely comes from a read error, as the CDR3 has no conserved phenylalanine or tryptophan at its end. The V and J genes are TRBV28 and TRBJ2-2, with a weak D call TRBD2 (6 bases). The germline V gene encodes CDR1 MDHEN and CDR2 SYDVKM. V lost 6 bases, J lost 6 bases, and 20 bases lay in between. This CDR3 spans 16 amino acids. CDR3 nucleotides: TGTGCCAGCAGACCGGGAGTGAGGGGCGGAGCCGGGGAGCTGTTTTTG. It specifies CASRPGVRGGAGELFL.

For this clonotype: At one end, the junction sequence differs from germline, possibly due to a read error. The CDR3 region has the DNA TGCGGTGCTGGAGCGGGGGGACTTGGGGAGACCCAGTACTTC. This translates into CGAGAGGLGETQYF. This chain links TRBV20-1 with TRBJ2-5, with 9 bases fitting TRBD2. CDR3 length: 14 residues. Germline CDR1 DFQATT, CDR2 SNEGSKA (reference sequence).

DNA for the CDR3: TGTGCCAGCAGCTTAGAGGCCTCTAGCTCCTACGAGCAGTACTTC. As protein: CASSLEASSSYEQYF. The chain has TRBV11-2 and TRBJ2-7, with unresolved D. This CDR3 has 15 amino acids. Germline V gene data show CDR1 as SGHAT and CDR2 as FQNNGV. V was clipped by 0 bases and J by 0 bases, with 9 bases between them.

This clonotype was counted between two and nine times. The chain uses TRBV19 and TRBJ1-2; weak D call: TRBD1 (5 bases). Germline-derived CDR1 and CDR2 are LNHDA and SQIVND (reference sequence). The V end was cut by 7 bases, the J end by 10 bases, with 22 bases between. The CDR3 covers 14 residues. The CDR3 region is CASTKTRDGHAYTF. The CDR3 nucleotides read TGTGCCAGTACCAAAACCAGGGACGGCCATGCCTACACCTTC.

This clonotype was found many times. The gene calls are TRBV5-1 and TRBJ2-7, with D perhaps TRBD1 (6 bases). Germline V lookup: CDR1 SGHRS, CDR2 YFSETQ. The CDR3 contains 12 residues. The ends were cut back, 4 bases at V and 5 bases at J, with 10 bases in the middle. The DNA of the CDR3 is TGCGCCAGCAGCACTACAGGGAACGAGCAGTACTTC. It translates to CASSTTGNEQYF.

V is TRBV20-1 and J is TRBJ1-5, with TRBD1 as a possible D gene (6 bases). Trimming shortened V by 0 bases and J by 13 bases, and 16 bases separated the two germline ends. Germline loops: CDR1 DFQATT, CDR2 SNEGSKA (reference sequence). The CDR3 is 13 amino acids. This CDR3 reads CSARDRGRALQHF. The CDR3, as DNA: TGCAGTGCTAGAGATAGGGGGAGGGCCCTACAGCATTTT.

In its sample, this clonotype was seen many times. V and J are TRBV12-3 or TRBV12-4 and TRBJ2-7, with TRBD1 as a possible D gene (7 bases). CDR3 size: 16 residues. The ends were cut back, 0 bases at V and 4 bases at J, with 16 bases in the middle. The CDR3 loop reads CASSLATQGGAYEQYF. As DNA, the CDR3 is TGTGCCAGCAGTTTAGCGACGCAGGGGGGCGCGTACGAGCAGTACTTC.

This clonotype was recorded many times. The rearrangement joins TRBV7-9 to TRBJ1-1; 7 bases are shared with TRBD1. The CDR3 runs 14 residues. Unmatched junction bases numbered 4, after V lost 2 bases and J lost 4 bases. Per germline, CDR1 SEHNR and CDR2 FQNEAQ (reference sequence). The CDR3 sequence is CASSLSNRGTEAFF. CDR3 coding DNA: TGTGCCAGCAGCTTAAGTAACAGGGGCACTGAAGCTTTCTTT. The variable domain in full, with the rest retrieved from reference TRBV7-9 and TRBJ1-1, is DTGVSQNPRHKITKRGQNVTFRCDPISEHNRLYWYRQTLGQGPEFLTYFQNEAQLEKSRLLSDRFSAERPKGSFSTLEIQRTEQGDSAMYLCASSLSNRGTEAFFGQGTRLTVV.

The rearrangement joins TRBV28 to TRBJ2-7; 8 bases line up with TRBD1. The CDR3 has 15 residues. J was trimmed by 4 bases and V by 2 bases; bases with no gene match: 7. CDR1 and CDR2 (germline): MDHEN, SYDVKM. Here the CDR3 reads CASSLPGGRKYEQYF. CDR3 DNA: TGTGCCAGCAGTTTACCAGGGGGCAGGAAGTACGAGCAGTACTTC. The variable domain in full, completed from reference TRBV28 and TRBJ2-7, reads DVKVTQSSRYLVKRTGEKVFLECVQDMDHENMFWYRQDPGLGLRLIYFSYDVKMKEKGDIPEGYSVSREKKERFSLILESASTNQTSMYLCASSLPGGRKYEQYFGPGTRLTVT.

The chain is built from TRBV3-1 and TRBJ2-7; D could derive from TRBD1 or TRBD2 (5 bases each). CDR3 length: 14 residues. The germline V gene encodes CDR1 LGHDT and CDR2 YNNKEL (reference sequence). V shed 0 bases and J shed 3 bases, with 9 bases lying between them. CDR3 in DNA: TGTGCCAGCAGCCAAGATGGGACCGACTACGAGCAGTACTTC. Translated, it gives CASSQDGTDYEQYF.

This chain links TRBV6-5 with TRBJ1-2; 7 nucleotides line up with TRBD1. Germline CDR1 is MNHEY and CDR2 is SVGAGI. V lost 2 bases and J lost 5; bases outside the gene matches: 5. This CDR3 has 14 residues. The CDR3 loop reads CASSYSQGGYGYTF. Here the CDR3 DNA reads TGTGCCAGCAGTTACAGCCAGGGGGGATATGGCTACACCTTC.

Concerning this clonotype: At one end the junction does not follow the germline gene, possibly because of a read error. CDR3 bases: TGTGCCAGCAGTTACTTCTGGGGGGTTGAGAAGTTCTTC. This sequence encodes CASSYFWGVEKFF. The chain uses TRBV6-2 or TRBV6-3 and TRBJ2-1; D may be TRBD2 (6 bases). This CDR3 is 13 amino acids long. Germline CDR1 MNHEY, CDR2 SVGEGT.

This clonotype was found many times. V usage is TRBV6-5 and J usage is TRBJ2-7; a possible D gene is TRBD1 (5 bases). The length of the CDR3 is 15 residues. Germline-derived CDR1 and CDR2 are MNHEY and SVGAGI. V gave up 0 bases and J gave up 2 bases, with 11 bases separating them. The CDR3 is CASSYSGQGTYEQYF. Here the CDR3 DNA reads TGTGCCAGCAGTTACTCGGGGCAGGGTACCTACGAGCAGTACTTC.

The chain combines TRBV19 with TRBJ2-5, with D tentatively TRBD1 or TRBD2 (6 bases each). Germline CDR1 LNHDA, CDR2 SQIVND (reference sequence). V was cut by 8 bases and J by 2 bases, with 12 bases left in between. The CDR3 sequence is 13 residues long. The CDR3 DNA reads TGTGCCAGTGGGGGGCGGCAGCAAGAGACCCAGTACTTC. Protein product: CASGGRQQETQYF.

At least ten counts were recorded for this clonotype. The V gene is TRBV10-3, the J gene TRBJ2-7, with 9 bases that match TRBD1. The CDR3 is 15 residues long. Germline V gene sequence: CDR1 ENHRY, CDR2 SYGVKD. Unmatched junction bases numbered 9, after V lost 5 bases and J lost 4 bases. Here the CDR3 reads CAISFAGTGTYEQYF. CDR3 bases: TGTGCCATCAGTTTTGCCGGGACAGGGACTTACGAGCAGTACTTC.

This clonotype was seen repeatedly, ten times or more. V usage is TRBV29-1 and J usage is TRBJ1-1; the match to TRBD1 covers 9 bases. The CDR3 is 14 amino acids. The V gene's germline CDR1 is SQVTM and CDR2 ANQGSEA. V trimming: 1 base; J trimming: 7 bases; junction bases outside the gene matches: 7. The CDR3 DNA reads TGCAGCGTTGAAGGTCAAAGGGGACAGGGTGAAGCTTTCTTT. It specifies CSVEGQRGQGEAFF.

This clonotype was found many times. The gene calls are TRBV29-1 and TRBJ1-1; D uncertain. Trimming stripped 7 bases from V and 5 bases from J, with 11 bases between. The CDR3 is 11 residues long. Germline V gene sequence: CDR1 SQVTM, CDR2 ANQGSEA. CDR3 sequence (DNA): TGCAGCGGTTCGTCGGGGACTGAAGCTTTCTTT. Translated: CSGSSGTEAFF.